This entry describes one TCR beta chain. Antigen unknown. Genomic DNA, serving as template, underwent TCR beta VDJ and CDR3 profiling. Each CDR3 protein gets one entry after TCRdb re-called the reads with MiXCR. Of roughly 500,000 distinct CDR3 sequences listed, around 32% were seen once; the top ten hold under 0.95%. This entry belongs to a study of CD8+CD57+ T cells in acquired aplastic anemia. Points from the study as a whole: Between patients and controls, CD8+ Simpson's diversity did not vary significantly. Common to patients and controls were twenty-nine CD8+ CDR3 sequences.

Sequencing involved patients with CD8+CD57+ cell expansion previously shown by flow cytometry. CDR1 and CDR2 (germline): LNHDA, SQIVND (reference sequence). The CDR3 sequence is 14 residues long. The germline V and J ends were trimmed by 3 bases and 1 base, with 9 bases remaining between them. Sequencing used sorted CD4+, CD8+, or CD8+CD57+ T cells (not recorded which) from PBMCs. This chain connects TRBV19 to TRBJ1-1; a possible D gene is TRBD1 (6 bases). This clonotype was obtained from a human donor with aplastic anemia. The CDR3 is CASSMVGQNTEAFF. In DNA form, the CDR3 reads TGTGCCAGTAGTATGGTGGGACAGAACACTGAAGCTTTCTTT.